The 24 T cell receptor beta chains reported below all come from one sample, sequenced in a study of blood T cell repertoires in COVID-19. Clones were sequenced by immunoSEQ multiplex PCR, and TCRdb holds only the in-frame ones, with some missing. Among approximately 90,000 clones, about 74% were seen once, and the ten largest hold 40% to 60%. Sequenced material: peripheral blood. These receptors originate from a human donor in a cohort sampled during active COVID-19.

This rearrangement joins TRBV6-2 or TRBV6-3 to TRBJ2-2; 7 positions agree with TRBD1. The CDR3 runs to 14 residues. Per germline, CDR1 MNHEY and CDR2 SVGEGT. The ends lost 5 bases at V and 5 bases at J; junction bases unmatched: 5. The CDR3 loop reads CASSPNRGTGELFF. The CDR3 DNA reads TGTGCCAGCAGTCCAAACAGGGGAACCGGGGAGCTGTTTTTT.

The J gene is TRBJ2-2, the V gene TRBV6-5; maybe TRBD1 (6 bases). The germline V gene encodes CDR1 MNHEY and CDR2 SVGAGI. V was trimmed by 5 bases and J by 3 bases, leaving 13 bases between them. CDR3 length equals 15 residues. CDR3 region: CASSKTGPDTGELFF. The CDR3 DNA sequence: TGTGCCAGCAGTAAGACAGGCCCCGACACCGGGGAGCTGTTTTTT.

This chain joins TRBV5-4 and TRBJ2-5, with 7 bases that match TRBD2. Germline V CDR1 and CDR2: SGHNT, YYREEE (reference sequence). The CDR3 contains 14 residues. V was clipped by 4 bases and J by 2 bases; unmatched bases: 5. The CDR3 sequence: CASSPVAGQETQYF. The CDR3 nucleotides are TGTGCCAGCAGCCCGGTAGCGGGTCAAGAGACCCAGTACTTC.

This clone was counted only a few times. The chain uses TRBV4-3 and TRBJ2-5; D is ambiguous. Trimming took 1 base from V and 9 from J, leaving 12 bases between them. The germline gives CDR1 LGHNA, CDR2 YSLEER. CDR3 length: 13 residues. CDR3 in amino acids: CASSQGLRSAQYF. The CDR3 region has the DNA TGCGCCAGCAGCCAAGGACTGAGATCGGCCCAGTACTTC.

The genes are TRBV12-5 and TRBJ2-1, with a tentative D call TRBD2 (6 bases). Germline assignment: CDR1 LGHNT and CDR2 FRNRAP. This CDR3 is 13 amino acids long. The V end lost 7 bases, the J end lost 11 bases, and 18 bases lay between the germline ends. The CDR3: CASALGTSYQQFF. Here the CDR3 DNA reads TGTGCTAGTGCCCTCGGGACTTCATACCAGCAGTTCTTC.

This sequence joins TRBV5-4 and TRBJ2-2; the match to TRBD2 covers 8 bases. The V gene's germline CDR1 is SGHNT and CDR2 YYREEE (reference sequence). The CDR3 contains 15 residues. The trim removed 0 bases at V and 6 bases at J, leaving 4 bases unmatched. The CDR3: CASSLVGRAPGELFF. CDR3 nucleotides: TGTGCCAGCAGCTTGGTCGGGAGGGCCCCCGGGGAGCTGTTTTTT.

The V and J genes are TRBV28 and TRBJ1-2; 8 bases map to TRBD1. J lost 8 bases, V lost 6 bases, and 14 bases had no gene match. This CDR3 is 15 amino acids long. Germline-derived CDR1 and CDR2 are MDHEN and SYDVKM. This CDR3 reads CASSPQDRESLGYTF. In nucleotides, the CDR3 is TGTGCCAGCAGCCCCCAGGACAGGGAATCGTTAGGCTACACCTTC.

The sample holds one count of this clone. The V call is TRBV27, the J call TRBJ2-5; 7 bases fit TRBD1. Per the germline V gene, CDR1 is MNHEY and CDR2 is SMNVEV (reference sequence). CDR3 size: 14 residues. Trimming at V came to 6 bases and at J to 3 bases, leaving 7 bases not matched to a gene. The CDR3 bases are TGTGCCAGCAGCCTCGGGGACAGTGAAGAGACCCAGTACTTC. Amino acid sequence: CASSLGDSEETQYF.

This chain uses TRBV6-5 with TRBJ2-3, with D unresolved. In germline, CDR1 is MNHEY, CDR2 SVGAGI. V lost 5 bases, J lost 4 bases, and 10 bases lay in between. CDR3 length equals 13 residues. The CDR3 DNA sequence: TGTGCCAGCAGTAAGCGCTGGTCAGATACGCAGTATTTT. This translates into CASSKRWSDTQYF.

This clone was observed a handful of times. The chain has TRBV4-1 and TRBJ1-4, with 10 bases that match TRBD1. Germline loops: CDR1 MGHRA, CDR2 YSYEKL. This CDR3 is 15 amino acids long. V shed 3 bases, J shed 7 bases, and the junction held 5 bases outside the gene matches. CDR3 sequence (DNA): TGCGCCAGCAGCCAGGGACAGGGGTACGGTGAAAAACTGTTTTTT. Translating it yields CASSQGQGYGEKLFF.

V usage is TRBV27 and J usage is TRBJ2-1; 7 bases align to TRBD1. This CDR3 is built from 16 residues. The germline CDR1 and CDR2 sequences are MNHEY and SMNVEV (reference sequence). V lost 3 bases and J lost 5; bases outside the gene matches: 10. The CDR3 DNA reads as TGTGCCAGCAGTTTTTATAGGACAGGAGACAACAATGAGCAGTTCTTC. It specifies CASSFYRTGDNNEQFF.

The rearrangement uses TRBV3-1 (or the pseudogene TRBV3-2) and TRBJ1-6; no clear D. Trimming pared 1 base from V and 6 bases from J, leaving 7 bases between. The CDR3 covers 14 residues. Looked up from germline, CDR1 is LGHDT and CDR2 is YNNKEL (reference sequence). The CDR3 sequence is CASSQVTSNSPLHF. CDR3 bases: TGTGCCAGCAGCCAAGTGACATCTAATTCACCCCTCCACTTT.

CDR3 sequence (DNA): TGCAGCGTTCGATGGCAGAACACCGGGGAGCTGTTTTTT. This codes for CSVRWQNTGELFF. The J gene is TRBJ2-2, the V gene TRBV29-1; D gene uncertain. In germline, CDR1 is SQVTM, CDR2 ANQGSEA. The CDR3 length is 13 residues. The V and J ends lost 5 bases and 1 base respectively, with 8 bases between them.

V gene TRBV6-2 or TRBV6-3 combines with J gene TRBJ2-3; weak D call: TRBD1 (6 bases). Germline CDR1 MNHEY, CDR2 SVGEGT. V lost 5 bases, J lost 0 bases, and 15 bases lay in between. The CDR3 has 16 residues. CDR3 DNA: TGTGCCAGCAGTCCCTCGGGGACAATAAGCACAGATACGCAGTATTTT. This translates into CASSPSGTISTDTQYF.

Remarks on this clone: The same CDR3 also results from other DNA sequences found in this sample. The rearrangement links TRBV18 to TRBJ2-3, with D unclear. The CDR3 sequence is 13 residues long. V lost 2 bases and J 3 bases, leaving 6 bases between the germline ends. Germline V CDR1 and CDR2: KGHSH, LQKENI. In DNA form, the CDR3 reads TGTGCCAGCTCACCAACCGGGACAGATACGCAGTATTTT. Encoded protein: CASSPTGTDTQYF.

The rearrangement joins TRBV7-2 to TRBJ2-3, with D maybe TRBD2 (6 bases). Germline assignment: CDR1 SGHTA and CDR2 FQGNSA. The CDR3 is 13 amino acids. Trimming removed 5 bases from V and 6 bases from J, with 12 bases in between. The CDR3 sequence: CASSLKAGDTQYF. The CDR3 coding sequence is TGTGCCAGCAGCCTCAAGGCGGGGGATACGCAGTATTTT.

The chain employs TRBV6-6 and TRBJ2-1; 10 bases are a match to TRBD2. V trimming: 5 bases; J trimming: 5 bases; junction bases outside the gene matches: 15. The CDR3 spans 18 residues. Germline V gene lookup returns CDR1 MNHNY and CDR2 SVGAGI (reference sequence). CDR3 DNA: TGTGCCAGCAGTCGCGGACAGCCTGGACTAGCGGAGAACAATGAGCAGTTCTTC. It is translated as CASSRGQPGLAENNEQFF.

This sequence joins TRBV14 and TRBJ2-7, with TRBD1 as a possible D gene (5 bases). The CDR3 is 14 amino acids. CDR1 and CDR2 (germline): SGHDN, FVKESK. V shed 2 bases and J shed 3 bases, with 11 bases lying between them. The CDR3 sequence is CASSQSRQSYEQYF. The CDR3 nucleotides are TGTGCCAGCAGCCAATCCCGACAGAGCTACGAGCAGTACTTC.

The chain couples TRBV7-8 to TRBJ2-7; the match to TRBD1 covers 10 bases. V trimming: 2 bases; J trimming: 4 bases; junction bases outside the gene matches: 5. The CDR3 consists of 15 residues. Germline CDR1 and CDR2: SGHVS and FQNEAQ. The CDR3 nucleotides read TGTGCCAGCAGCTTAAGGGGACAGGGGATTTACGAGCAGTACTTC. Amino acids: CASSLRGQGIYEQYF.

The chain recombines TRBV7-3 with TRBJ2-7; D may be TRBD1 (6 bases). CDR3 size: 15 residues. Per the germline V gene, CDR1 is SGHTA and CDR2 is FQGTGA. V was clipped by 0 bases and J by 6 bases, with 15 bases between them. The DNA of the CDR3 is TGTGCCAGCAGCTTAACGGGGGCTAGTGGCGGCGAGCAGTACTTC. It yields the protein CASSLTGASGGEQYF.

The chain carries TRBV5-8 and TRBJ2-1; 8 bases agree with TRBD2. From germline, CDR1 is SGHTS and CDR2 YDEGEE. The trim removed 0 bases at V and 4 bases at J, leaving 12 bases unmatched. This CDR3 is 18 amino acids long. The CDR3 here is CASSLAGSGSSRYNEQFF. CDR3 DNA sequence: TGTGCCAGCAGCTTGGCGGGGAGCGGGAGTTCGCGGTACAATGAGCAGTTCTTC.

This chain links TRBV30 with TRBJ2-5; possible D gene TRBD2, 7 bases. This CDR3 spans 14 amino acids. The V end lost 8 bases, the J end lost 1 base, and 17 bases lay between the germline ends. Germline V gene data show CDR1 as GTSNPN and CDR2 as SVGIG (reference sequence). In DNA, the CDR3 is TGTGCCGTCGGGGGGCGTAAGTCCCAAGAGACCCAGTACTTC. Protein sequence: CAVGGRKSQETQYF.

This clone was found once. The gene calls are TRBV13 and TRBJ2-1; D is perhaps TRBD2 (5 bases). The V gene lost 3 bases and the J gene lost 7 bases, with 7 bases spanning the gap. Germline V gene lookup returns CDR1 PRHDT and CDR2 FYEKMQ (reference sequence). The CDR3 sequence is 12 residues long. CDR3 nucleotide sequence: TGTGCCAGCAGCTTCCCGGGGAATGAGCAGTTCTTC. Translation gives CASSFPGNEQFF.

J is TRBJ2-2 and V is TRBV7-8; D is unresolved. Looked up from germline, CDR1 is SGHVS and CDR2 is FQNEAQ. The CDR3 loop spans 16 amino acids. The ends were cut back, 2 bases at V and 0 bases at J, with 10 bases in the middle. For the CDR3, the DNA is TGTGCCAGCAGCTTAAAAGACTTCGCGAACACCGGGGAGCTGTTTTTT. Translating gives CASSLKDFANTGELFF.